These 14 T cell receptor beta chains came from one sample sequenced in a study of T cells in localized non-small cell lung cancer. Only in-frame clones appear in the TCRdb table, and some are missing; sequencing was by immunoSEQ multiplex PCR. The sample records roughly 4,500 clones, more than 30% being singletons. The sample here was lung tumor tissue, taken before any cancer treatment. Every receptor here comes from a man between 40 and 70 years old with stage II squamous cell lung carcinoma.

This clone was detected only a few times. The chain carries TRBV4-1 and TRBJ1-5, with D possibly being TRBD1 (6 bases). V was trimmed by 0 bases and J by 4 bases, leaving 19 bases between them. The CDR3 is made up of 18 amino acids. The germline gives CDR1 MGHRA, CDR2 YSYEKL. The CDR3 loop reads CASSQDGKWGAQNQPQHF. In DNA, the CDR3 is TGCGCCAGCAGCCAAGACGGGAAGTGGGGGGCGCAGAATCAGCCCCAGCATTTT.

CDR3 DNA sequence: TGCAGCGTTGTACTGCCAGGGGAGACCCAGTACTTC. This translates into CSVVLPGETQYF. This chain uses TRBV29-1 with TRBJ2-5; possibly TRBD1 for D (5 bases). Trimming took off 4 bases at V and 5 bases at J, with 11 bases between the two ends. CDR1 is SQVTM and CDR2 is ANQGSEA in the germline V gene. CDR3 size: 12 residues.

This clone was seen only a few times. The chain has TRBV9 and TRBJ2-5; TRBD2 agrees at 9 bases. The germline V gene has CDR1 SGDLS and CDR2 YYNGEE. J lost 1 base, V lost 6 bases, and 4 bases had no gene match. The CDR3 has 14 residues. CDR3 nucleotide sequence: TGTGCCAGCAACGGCGGGAGGGCCCAAGAGACCCAGTACTTC. As protein: CASNGGRAQETQYF.

This rearrangement joins TRBV6-8 to TRBJ2-7, with no clear D. Germline-derived CDR1 and CDR2 are MNHGY and SAAAGT. This CDR3 comprises 13 residues. The V end was cut by 2 bases, the J end by 7 bases, with 12 bases between. In nucleotides, the CDR3 is TGTGCCAGCAGTTACCTGACGAATCTAGAGCAGTACTTC. As protein: CASSYLTNLEQYF.

This clone rates as medium-sized. The chain links TRBV19 to TRBJ2-2, with 9 nucleotides matching TRBD1. This CDR3 spans 15 amino acids. CDR1 LNHDA and CDR2 SQIVND come from the germline V gene (reference sequence). V lost 4 bases to trimming and J lost 5 bases; unmatched junction nucleotides: 5. The CDR3 reads CASSKTGGMTGELFF. DNA of the CDR3: TGTGCCAGTAGTAAGACAGGGGGGATGACCGGGGAGCTGTTTTTT.

The chain has TRBV28 and TRBJ1-5, with unresolved D. V shed 5 bases and J shed 8 bases, with 19 bases lying between them. This CDR3 is built from 15 residues. Germline V gene sequence: CDR1 MDHEN, CDR2 SYDVKM. The CDR3 region has the DNA TGTGCCAGCAGTCCCGCTTCTGCGGCTTTGGAGCCCCAGCATTTT. Protein sequence: CASSPASAALEPQHF.

In its sample, this clone was seen a few times. The genes are TRBV11-3 and TRBJ2-3; 11 bases fit TRBD1. Germline V gene lookup returns CDR1 SGHNT and CDR2 YENEEA. The V segment lost 5 bases and the J segment 3 bases; nucleotides outside the gene matches: 7. This CDR3 spans 16 amino acids. DNA for the CDR3: TGTGCCAGCAGCCGTACAAGGGACAGGGGGACAGATACGCAGTATTTT. Its protein product is CASSRTRDRGTDTQYF.

This clone was seen a handful of times. The chain is built from TRBV11-3 and TRBJ1-3; TRBD1 is a possible D gene (5 bases). Per germline, CDR1 SGHNT and CDR2 YENEEA. Trimming left V 7 bases short and J 2 bases short, with 15 bases between. CDR3 length: 15 residues. The DNA of the CDR3 is TGTGCCAGCACCCTGGACACGCAGGCTGGAAACACCATATATTTT. Protein: CASTLDTQAGNTIYF.

This clone is medium-sized by share. The rearrangement links TRBV11-3 to TRBJ2-6; weak D call: TRBD2 (6 bases). The CDR3 spans 18 residues. Deletions cut 2 bases from V and 0 bases from J, with 14 bases between. CDR1 is SGHNT and CDR2 is YENEEA in the germline V gene. The CDR3 is CASSLLPAGRSGANVLTF. DNA of the CDR3: TGTGCCAGCAGCTTACTGCCAGCGGGCCGCTCTGGGGCCAACGTCCTGACTTTC.

This chain uses TRBV15 with TRBJ2-2, with D tentatively TRBD2 (5 bases). Trimming shortened V by 3 bases and J by 2 bases, and 10 bases separated the two germline ends. The CDR3 covers 15 residues. Germline V CDR1 and CDR2: LNHNV, YYDKDF (reference sequence). This CDR3 reads CATSSGGPNTGELFF. Here the CDR3 DNA reads TGTGCCACCAGCAGCGGAGGCCCTAACACCGGGGAGCTGTTTTTT.

This chain links TRBV6-8 with TRBJ1-1; no definite D call. Per germline, CDR1 MNHGY and CDR2 SAAAGT. The V and J ends lost 6 bases and 4 bases respectively, with 9 bases between them. The CDR3 covers 12 residues. CDR3 amino acids: CASRSPGTEAFF. CDR3 DNA sequence: TGTGCCAGCAGATCCCCTGGCACTGAAGCTTTCTTT.

The rearrangement uses TRBV10-1 and TRBJ2-5; TRBD1 aligns across 10 bases. CDR1 and CDR2 (germline): WNHNN, SYGVQD (reference sequence). The CDR3 runs to 15 residues. Trimming at V came to 2 bases and at J to 0 bases, leaving 0 bases not matched to a gene. The CDR3 DNA sequence: TGCGCCAGCAGTGAGGGACAGGGGGACCAAGAGACCCAGTACTTC. It is translated as CASSEGQGDQETQYF.

The genes are TRBV19 and TRBJ2-3; a possible D gene is TRBD1 (5 bases). V lost 4 bases and J 1 base, leaving 9 bases between the germline ends. The CDR3 is made up of 14 amino acids. Germline V CDR1 and CDR2: LNHDA, SQIVND (reference sequence). The CDR3 reads CASSTPQGTDTQYF. DNA for the CDR3: TGTGCCAGTAGTACCCCACAGGGCACAGATACGCAGTATTTT.

The J gene is TRBJ1-1, the V gene TRBV30, with D possibly TRBD1 on 5 matching bases. CDR3 length equals 16 residues. Per the germline V gene, CDR1 is GTSNPN and CDR2 is SVGIG (reference sequence). Between the trimmed V and J ends, which lost 2 bases and 2 bases, there was a span of 18 bases. The chain's CDR3 is CAWSQWGGTGNTEAFF. The CDR3 bases are TGTGCCTGGAGTCAGTGGGGGGGGACGGGAAACACTGAAGCTTTCTTT. Supplemented by reference TRBV30 and TRBJ1-1, the full variable domain reads SQTIHQWPATLVQPVGSPLSLECTVEGTSNPNLYWYRQAAGRGLQLLFYSVGIGQISSEVPQNLSASRPQDRQFILSSKKLLLSDSGFYLCAWSQWGGTGNTEAFFGQGTRLTVV.